Reported below is one TCR beta chain. The specificity of this receptor is unknown. The sample holds no much larger clone one base away, and base qualities are not on file. This entry belongs to a study of vaccination effects on CD4 cells after COVID-19 (dated by TCRdb to between 2020 and 2023). With regard to the full study: Post-vaccine samples across the study were collected a median of 72 days after the second dose, with a range of 14 to 241. SARS-CoV-2 spike-specific CD4+ TCR repertoires were compared before and after mRNA vaccination in COVID-19 convalescent patients and in infection-naive vaccine recipients. The full study included some 10 COVID-19 convalescent patients and a handful of SARS-CoV-2-naive healthy vaccine recipients. The Oncomine TCR Beta short-read assay on an Illumina iSeq 100 was used to sequence cultures from other donors in the study.

Results the study describes overall, beyond this receptor: In healthy vaccine recipients, vaccine-induced clones were almost all SARS-CoV-2 mono-reactive, with only 1 of 255 cross-reactive with common cold coronaviruses. Limitations of the study were the small number of convalescent patients and the absence of early post-infection timepoints. At late post-vaccination timepoints, both infection-induced and vaccine-induced clones showed marked clonal contraction, consistent with waning T cell responses.

Spanning cysteine to phenylalanine, the CDR3 consists of 17 amino acids. Here the CDR3 DNA is all that survives: 51 bases in frame from base 1. The germline V gene gives CDR1 as SGHRS and CDR2 as YFSETQ. V loses 7 bases at its end and J loses 2 bases; junction bases beyond the gene matches: 12. In the ViraFEST assay, PBMC were stimulated with viral peptide pools, and TCR sequencing was then used to find antigen-specific CD4+ T cell clonotypes based on their expansion. After roughly 11 days of culture, CD4+ T cells were isolated with the EasySep CD4+ T cell isolation kit. Two doses of either the BNT162b2 or the mRNA-1273 mRNA SARS-CoV-2 vaccine were administered to participants. The absence of prior SARS-CoV-2 infection in healthy vaccine recipients was confirmed by negative nucleocapsid antibodies before and after vaccination. A few million PBMC per well were cultured with 9 to 10 ug/ml peptides in IMDM containing 5% human AB serum, approximately 10 IU/ml IL-2 and gentamicin. On days 3 and 7, half of the culture medium was replaced with fresh IL-2-containing medium. Each peptide stimulation condition was cultured in triplicate wells unless otherwise noted. Using Ficoll-Paque Plus gradient centrifugation, PBMC were separated from whole blood and then either used fresh or cryopreserved at -140C. The overlapping peptide pools covered the spike proteins of SARS-CoV-2 as well as those of the common cold coronaviruses HCoV-NL63, HCoV-OC43 and HCoV-229E. The QIAamp micro DNA kit was used to extract genomic DNA from the cultured CD4+ T cells.

The method behind the library was the immunoSEQ multiplex PCR assay. DNA from the CD4+ T cells that had been cultured and isolated underwent TCR beta CDR3 sequencing. The authors' analysis ran thus. Non-productive TCR sequences were discarded, and reads were trimmed to the CDR3 region, with only CDR3s of 7 or more amino acids retained. The MANAFEST web app was used to identify antigen-specific clonotypes by comparing expansion in peptide wells with expansion in reference cultures. Positive clones required FDR<0.05 expansion versus reference and all other wells, odds ratio above 5, and frequency above 0.1% in two replicate wells. Clonotypes significantly expanded in SARS-CoV-2 spike wells and in at least one common cold coronavirus spike condition were defined as cross-reactive. Using the stringdist R package, CDR3 similarity was measured by Levenshtein distance, and unrooted trees were constructed with ape in R 3.6.1. TCRdb provides this immuneACCESS table in a form limited to in-frame rearrangements. Some clones are lacking; in checked studies, under half of them reflect an unresolved V gene, and why the rest are absent is not known. Clone size and V and J calls were adopted from that table, with D and trimming inferred from the DNA. For this sample there are about 59,000 clones; around four fifths appear just once. 1.5% to 2% of the sample goes to the ten largest clones.

The specimen was CD4+ T cells from PBMCs cultured with HCoV-OC43 spike peptides, collected after COVID-19 vaccination. The cell subset or site tag for this specimen amounts to: HCoV-OC43 spike overlapping peptide pool stimulation. The rearrangement joined TRBV5-1 to TRBJ2-6; 7 central nucleotides agree with TRBD2. The receptor was derived from a human donor who received a COVID-19 vaccine. In nucleotide form, the sequence is TGCGCCAGCGGAACGGCGGTGGGAGGGACTGGGGCCAACGTCCTGACTTTC. Translated, it reads CASGTAVGGTGANVLTF.